This passage covers 8 T cell receptor beta chains from one sample sequenced in a study of radiotherapy plus CTLA-4 blockade in lung cancer. Assay: immunoSEQ multiplex PCR; the TCRdb copy retains only in-frame clones and omits some. The sample has about 97,000 clones, approximately 72% seen once. The sequences come from peripheral blood, collected from a patient treated with radiotherapy plus ipilimumab. All receptors derive from a human donor with non-small cell lung cancer who had a partial response to radiotherapy plus ipilimumab. Some clones in this sample may be carry-over from other donors' samples.

This chain joins TRBV19 and TRBJ1-5, with TRBD1 identical over 8 bases. Germline assignment: CDR1 LNHDA and CDR2 SQIVND (reference sequence). The length of the CDR3 is 16 residues. The J segment lost 7 bases and the V segment lost 6 bases, leaving 14 bases of the junction unmatched. In DNA form, the CDR3 reads TGTGCCAGTAGCGAACCCAGGGGGCGCAGGAGGCAGCCCCAGCATTTT. Translation: CASSEPRGRRRQPQHF. Together with reference TRBV19 and TRBJ1-5, the CDR3 gives the full variable domain: DGGITQSPKYLFRKEGQNVTLSCEQNLNHDAMYWYRQDPGQGLRLIYYSQIVNDFQKGDIAEGYSVSREKKESFPLTVTSAQKNPTAFYLCASSEPRGRRRQPQHFGDGTRLSIL.

J is TRBJ1-5 and V is TRBV7-9, with 7 bases lining up with TRBD1. Per the germline V gene, CDR1 is SEHNR and CDR2 is FQNEAQ (reference sequence). CDR3 length equals 14 residues. Trimming cost V 7 bases and J 5 bases; bases outside gene matches: 8. The CDR3 DNA reads as TGTGCCAGCACCCAAATTGACAGGGATCAGCCCCAGCATTTT. Encoded protein: CASTQIDRDQPQHF. Looking up the rest from reference TRBV7-9 and TRBJ1-5 gives the full variable domain: DTGVSQNPRHKITKRGQNVTFRCDPISEHNRLYWYRQTLGQGPEFLTYFQNEAQLEKSRLLSDRFSAERPKGSFSTLEIQRTEQGDSAMYLCASTQIDRDQPQHFGDGTRLSIL.

This clone has only a few counts. The chain links TRBV7-2 to TRBJ2-5; 7 positions match TRBD2. Germline CDR1 and CDR2: SGHTA and FQGNSA. The length of the CDR3 is 15 residues. The V segment lost 5 bases and the J segment 5 bases; nucleotides outside the gene matches: 11. The CDR3, as DNA: TGTGCCAGCAGCCGGGGCCTTCTGGGGGGGGAGACCCAGTACTTC. Protein: CASSRGLLGGETQYF.

J is TRBJ2-7 and V is TRBV4-1; a weak D match, TRBD2 (6 bases). V was clipped by 0 bases and J by 2 bases, with 14 bases between them. CDR1 and CDR2 (germline): MGHRA, YSYEKL. The CDR3 is made up of 16 amino acids. The CDR3 nucleotides read TGCGCCAGCAGCCAAGATCATGGGACTGAAACCTACGAGCAGTACTTC. This encodes CASSQDHGTETYEQYF.

On this clone: One junction end does not reproduce the germline sequence, and a read error may be involved. The chain joins TRBV4-3 to TRBJ1-4; 7 bases fit TRBD1. The germline CDR1 and CDR2 sequences are LGHNA and YSLEER. CDR3 length equals 17 residues. The CDR3 nucleotides read TGCGCCAGCAGCCGCCGATCCCAGACAGGGAGTAATGAAGAACTGTTTTTT. It encodes CASSRRSQTGSNEELFF.

The V and J genes are TRBV7-8 and TRBJ2-7; D may be TRBD1 (6 bases). Germline CDR1 reads SGHVS; CDR2 reads FQNEAQ. V lost 5 bases to trimming and J lost 2 bases, with 10 bases between them. The CDR3 has 13 amino acids. The CDR3 DNA sequence: TGTGCCAGCAGCCTCGACAGGCCCTACGAGCAGTACTTC. It translates to CASSLDRPYEQYF.

The genes are TRBV4-2 and TRBJ1-6; no reliable D call. Germline values: CDR1 LGHNA, CDR2 YNFKEQ. This CDR3 has 14 residues. V lost 3 bases and J 10 bases, leaving 13 bases between the germline ends. CDR3 bases: TGTGCCAGCAGCCAGTCTTATGGGGAGTCACCCCTCCACTTT. Translation: CASSQSYGESPLHF.

V usage is TRBV2 and J usage is TRBJ2-3; 8 nucleotides line up with TRBD2. CDR1 and CDR2 (germline): SNHLY, FYNNEI. CDR3 length: 13 residues. The CDR3 protein is CAAGREVHYTQYF. DNA for the CDR3: TGTGCAGCGGGGCGGGAGGTCCACTATACGCAGTATTTT. Full variable domain (remainder filled in from reference TRBV2 and TRBJ2-3): EPEVTQTPSHQVTQMGQEVILRCVPISNHLYFYWYRQILGQKVEFLVSFYNNEISEKSEIFDDQFSVERPDGSNFTLKIRSTKLEDSAMYFCAAGREVHYTQYFGPGTRLTVL.